The next 20 T cell receptor beta chains were all read from a single sample in a study of blood T cells in healthy people across ages. Alongside a J-beta primer mix, a sample-barcoded 5' primer served in a second PCR lasting roughly 7 to 11 cycles. Each CDR3 protein gets one entry after TCRdb re-called the 5' RACE reads with MiXCR. The table shows about 1.8 million distinct CDR3 sequences, with approximately 50% occurring only once. The sample comprised blood. Every receptor here comes from a woman aged 40-49 years in good health.

The gene calls are TRBV6-5 and TRBJ1-4; no clear D. V was shortened by 6 bases and J by 4 bases, with 9 bases between the two germline ends. From germline, CDR1 is MNHEY and CDR2 SVGAGI. CDR3 length: 13 amino acids. The CDR3 DNA sequence: TGTGCCAGCAGCTACGGGGATAATGAAAAACTGTTTTTT. As protein: CASSYGDNEKLFF.

V and J are TRBV4-3 and TRBJ2-2; TRBD2 agrees at 8 bases. In germline, CDR1 is LGHNA, CDR2 YSLEER. V shed 4 bases and J 5 bases; nucleotides not matched to a gene: 9. The CDR3 totals 16 residues. In DNA form, the CDR3 reads TGCGCCAGCAGCCTCGGGAGGGGTGGTAGAACCGGGGAGCTGTTTTTT. It is translated as CASSLGRGGRTGELFF.

The chain carries TRBV7-2 and TRBJ2-1; 8 bases map to TRBD1. Looked up from germline, CDR1 is SGHTA and CDR2 is FQGNSA. The length of the CDR3 is 15 residues. Trimming removed 1 base from V and 5 bases from J; junction bases left unmatched: 4. The CDR3 spells CASSLDRGVNNEQFF. DNA of the CDR3: TGTGCCAGCAGCTTAGACAGGGGGGTAAACAATGAGCAGTTCTTC.

This clonotype was picked up a small number of times. The CDR3 here is CSASGQGVNEQYF. In DNA form, the CDR3 reads TGCAGTGCTTCGGGACAGGGGGTCAACGAGCAGTACTTC. V usage is TRBV20-1 and J usage is TRBJ2-7; 11 nucleotides agree with TRBD1. This CDR3 spans 13 amino acids. The junction had 5 bases not matched to a gene; V was cut back by 5 bases and J by 5 bases. Looked up from germline, CDR1 is DFQATT and CDR2 is SNEGSKA (reference sequence).

Ten or more counts support this clonotype. The chain uses TRBV7-2 and TRBJ2-5; D unresolved. The CDR3 has 14 amino acids. V dropped 5 bases and J dropped 1 base, with 11 bases sitting between them. In germline, CDR1 is SGHTA, CDR2 FQGNSA. CDR3 sequence: CASSLRLVQETQYF. The CDR3, as DNA: TGTGCCAGCAGCCTCCGACTTGTCCAAGAGACCCAGTACTTC.

V and J are TRBV11-2 and TRBJ2-1; 11 bases align to TRBD2. The assigned J gene may be wrong: the sequence end matches TRBJ2-7 better. Germline V gene lookup returns CDR1 SGHAT and CDR2 FQNNGV. The CDR3 runs 15 residues. The CDR3 DNA is TGTGCCAGTGGTGATGGACTAGCGGGTTACAATGAGCAGTACTTC. Its protein product is CASGDGLAGYNEQYF.

This sequence joins TRBV5-1 and TRBJ2-1, with D maybe TRBD2 (5 bases). The CDR3 loop spans 17 amino acids. The V gene lost 0 bases and the J gene lost 3 bases, with 16 bases spanning the gap. Germline V CDR1 and CDR2: SGHRS, YFSETQ. The CDR3 nucleotides are TGCGCCAGCAGCTTGGAAGGGCAGCGGAAAATCTACAATGAGCAGTTCTTC. Translating it yields CASSLEGQRKIYNEQFF.

The chain couples TRBV4-3 to TRBJ2-3, with 10 bases that match TRBD2. Germline trimming cut 0 bases from V and 4 bases from J; bases unmatched to any gene: 7. The CDR3 sequence is 17 residues long. Germline V gives CDR1 LGHNA, CDR2 YSLEER. The CDR3 DNA is TGCGCCAGCAGCCAAGATCGGATTAGCGGGGGGTCAGATACGCAGTATTTT. Translated: CASSQDRISGGSDTQYF.

The gene calls are TRBV28 and TRBJ1-2; D might be TRBD1 (5 bases). The V gene lost 3 bases and the J gene lost 7 bases, with 9 bases spanning the gap. The V gene's germline CDR1 is MDHEN and CDR2 SYDVKM. The CDR3 has 12 residues. The CDR3 coding sequence is TGTGCCAGCAGTTTGATGGGGACTGGCTACACCTTC. Its protein product is CASSLMGTGYTF.

The J gene is TRBJ2-7, the V gene TRBV20-1, with 9 bases identical to TRBD2. This CDR3 contains 14 residues. Germline-derived CDR1 and CDR2 are DFQATT and SNEGSKA (reference sequence). V was pared by 1 base and J by 0 bases, with 1 base of the junction left unmatched. In DNA, the CDR3 is TGCAGTGCTAGAGTTAGCGGGGGCTCCTACGAGCAGTACTTC. Protein sequence: CSARVSGGSYEQYF.

This rearrangement joins TRBV6-2 or TRBV6-3 to TRBJ1-2, with D possibly TRBD1 on 6 matching bases. This CDR3 has 16 amino acids. Germline loops: CDR1 MNHEY, CDR2 SVGEGT. V lost 5 bases and J 0 bases, leaving 16 bases between the germline ends. As DNA, the CDR3 is TGTGCCAGCAGTCAGGGGCCCGGCCCTACTAACTATGGCTACACCTTC. Its protein is CASSQGPGPTNYGYTF.

The chain recombines TRBV6-1 with TRBJ2-7, with 7 positions matching TRBD2. Germline V gene lookup returns CDR1 MNHNS and CDR2 SASEGT. After removal of 11 bases from V and 1 base from J, the junction contained 11 bases not matched to a gene. The CDR3 length is 14 residues. The chain's CDR3 is CAASREVGSYEQYF. The DNA for the CDR3 is TGTGCCGCGAGCCGGGAGGTAGGTTCCTACGAGCAGTACTTC.

The table lists this clonotype with a few counts. V is TRBV2 and J is TRBJ1-2; a weak D match, TRBD1 (6 bases). Deletions cut 3 bases from V and 3 bases from J, with 8 bases between. Germline assignment: CDR1 SNHLY and CDR2 FYNNEI. The CDR3 length is 13 residues. The CDR3 spells CASSEAGDYGYTF. CDR3 nucleotide sequence: TGTGCCAGCAGTGAGGCAGGGGACTATGGCTACACCTTC.

The gene calls are TRBV5-1 and TRBJ2-7; D possibly corresponds to TRBD1 (5 bases). The germline V gene encodes CDR1 SGHRS and CDR2 YFSETQ. CDR3 length: 16 residues. The germline V and J ends were trimmed by 2 bases and 0 bases, with 15 bases remaining between them. CDR3 loop: CASSFMTEISSYEQYF. The CDR3 region has the DNA TGCGCCAGCAGCTTTATGACAGAGATAAGCTCCTACGAGCAGTACTTC.

The rearrangement joins TRBV6-5 to TRBJ2-4, with D possibly TRBD1 on 6 matching bases. The J call may be in error: the DNA end matches TRBJ2-7 better. CDR3 size: 14 residues. Germline loops: CDR1 MNHEY, CDR2 SVGAGI. The CDR3 reads CASKTTGNFDEQYF. DNA of the CDR3: TGTGCCAGCAAGACCACAGGGAACTTCGACGAGCAGTACTTC.

The gene calls are TRBV6-6 and TRBJ2-7, with D perhaps matching TRBD1 or TRBD2 (5 bases each). Germline values: CDR1 MNHNY, CDR2 SVGAGI (reference sequence). The CDR3 length is 13 residues. With 5 bases removed from V and 3 bases from J, the gap between germline ends came to 11 bases. The CDR3 bases are TGTGCCAGCAGTATGGGACGGAGCTACGAGCAGTACTTC. Residues: CASSMGRSYEQYF.

The chain links TRBV20-1 to TRBJ1-5; D is uncertain. The CDR3 has 14 residues. V was trimmed by 3 bases and J by 5 bases, leaving 14 bases between them. Per germline, CDR1 DFQATT and CDR2 SNEGSKA (reference sequence). The chain's CDR3 is CSARMKGFYQPQHF. The CDR3 DNA is TGCAGTGCTAGGATGAAGGGATTCTATCAGCCCCAGCATTTT.

Ten or more counts support this clonotype. The V gene is TRBV13, the J gene TRBJ2-7; weak D call: TRBD1 (5 bases). Trimming stripped 1 base from V and 1 base from J, with 8 bases between. Germline assignment: CDR1 PRHDT and CDR2 FYEKMQ (reference sequence). The CDR3 has 14 residues. The chain's CDR3 is CASSLARQSYEQYF. In DNA, the CDR3 is TGTGCCAGCAGCTTAGCCCGACAGTCCTACGAGCAGTACTTC. Using reference TRBV13 and TRBJ2-7 for the parts outside the CDR3, the full variable domain is AAGVIQSPRHLIKEKRETATLKCYPIPRHDTVYWYQQGPGQDPQFLISFYEKMQSDKGSIPDRFSAQQFSDYHSELNMSSLELGDSALYFCASSLARQSYEQYFGPGTRLTVT.

This clonotype was observed a single time. This chain uses TRBV20-1 with TRBJ2-1; TRBD2 agrees at 7 bases. This CDR3 has 15 amino acids. V lost 0 bases, J lost 12 bases, and 14 bases stayed unmatched. Germline CDR1 and CDR2: DFQATT and SNEGSKA (reference sequence). The CDR3 nucleotides read TGCAGTGCTAGAGACGCGACTAGCCCAGCCATGGGGCAGTTCTTC. Translation: CSARDATSPAMGQFF.

This chain joins TRBV7-6 and TRBJ2-3; 7 bases are shared with TRBD2. The CDR3 has 15 residues. The junction had 6 bases not matched to a gene; V was cut back by 6 bases and J by 0 bases. Germline loops: CDR1 SGHVS, CDR2 FNYEAQ. The CDR3 nucleotides are TGTGCCAGCAGGACTAGCTCTCTTAGCACAGATACGCAGTATTTT. Translated, it gives CASRTSSLSTDTQYF.